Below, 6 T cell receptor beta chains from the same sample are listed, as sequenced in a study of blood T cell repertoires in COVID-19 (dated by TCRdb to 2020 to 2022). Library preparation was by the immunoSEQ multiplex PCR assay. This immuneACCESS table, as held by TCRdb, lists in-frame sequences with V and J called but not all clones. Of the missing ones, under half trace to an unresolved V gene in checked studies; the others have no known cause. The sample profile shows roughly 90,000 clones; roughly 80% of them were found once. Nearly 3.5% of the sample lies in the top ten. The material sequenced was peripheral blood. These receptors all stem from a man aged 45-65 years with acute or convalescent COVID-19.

CDR3 amino acids: CASRIEGFAYEQYF. The CDR3 DNA reads as TGCGCCAGCAGGATTGAGGGTTTCGCCTACGAGCAGTACTTC. The V gene is TRBV5-1, the J gene TRBJ2-7; the D gene is possibly TRBD2 (5 bases). CDR3 size: 14 residues. The ends were cut back, 5 bases at V and 2 bases at J, with 14 bases in the middle. Per germline, CDR1 SGHRS and CDR2 YFSETQ.

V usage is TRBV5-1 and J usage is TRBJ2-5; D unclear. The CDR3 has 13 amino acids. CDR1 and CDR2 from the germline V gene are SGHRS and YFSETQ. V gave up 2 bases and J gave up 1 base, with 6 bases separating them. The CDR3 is CASSFPLQETQYF. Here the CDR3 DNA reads TGCGCCAGCAGCTTTCCACTCCAAGAGACCCAGTACTTC.

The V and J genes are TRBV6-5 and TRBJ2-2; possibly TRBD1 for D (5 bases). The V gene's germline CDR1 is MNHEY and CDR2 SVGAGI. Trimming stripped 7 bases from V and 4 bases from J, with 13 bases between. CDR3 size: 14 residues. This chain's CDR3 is CASNQGAATGELFF. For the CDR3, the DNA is TGTGCCAGCAACCAAGGGGCGGCCACCGGGGAGCTGTTTTTT.

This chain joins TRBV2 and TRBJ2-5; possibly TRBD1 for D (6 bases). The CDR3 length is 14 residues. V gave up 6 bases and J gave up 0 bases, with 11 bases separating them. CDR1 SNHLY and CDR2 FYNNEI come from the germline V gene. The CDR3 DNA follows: TGTGCCAGCAGCGATGGGACAAACCAAGAGACCCAGTACTTC. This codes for CASSDGTNQETQYF.

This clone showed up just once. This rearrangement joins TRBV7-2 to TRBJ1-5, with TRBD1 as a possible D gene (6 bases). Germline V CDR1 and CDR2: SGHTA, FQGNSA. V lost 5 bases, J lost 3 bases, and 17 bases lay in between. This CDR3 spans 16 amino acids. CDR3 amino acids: CASSPLRGGSNQPQHF. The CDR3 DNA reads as TGTGCCAGCAGCCCACTAAGGGGGGGGTCCAATCAGCCCCAGCATTTT.

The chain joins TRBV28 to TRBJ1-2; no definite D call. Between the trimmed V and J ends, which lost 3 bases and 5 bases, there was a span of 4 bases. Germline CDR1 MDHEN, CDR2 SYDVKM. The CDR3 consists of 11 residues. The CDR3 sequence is CASSFRYGYTF. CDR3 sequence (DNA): TGTGCCAGCAGTTTCCGGTATGGCTACACCTTC.